This TCR beta chain stems from a study of blood T cell repertoires in COVID-19. TCRdb's copy holds only in-frame clones and misses some; the assay was immunoSEQ multiplex PCR. The table records about 150,000 clones, 70% to 85% of them present only once. Sequenced sample: peripheral blood. The sequence derives from a man aged 55 to 70 with COVID-19, enrolled during active disease.

The CDR3 nucleotides read TGTGCCAGCAGCTGGGGGACCGGGGGTCAAACTGAAGCTTTCTTT. Protein sequence: CASSWGTGGQTEAFF. The chain has TRBV7-9 and TRBJ1-1; D is possibly TRBD1 (5 bases). Germline V CDR1 and CDR2: SEHNR, FQNEAQ (reference sequence). The CDR3 runs 15 residues. The V and J ends lost 4 bases and 5 bases respectively, with 17 bases between them.